These T cell receptor beta chains were read from a single sample in a study of CD8+CD57+ T cells in acquired aplastic anemia. TCRdb re-called the reads with MiXCR, one entry per CDR3 protein. This table has 150,000 to 200,000 distinct CDR3 sequences, approximately 52% appearing once. Input material: sorted CD4+, CD8+, or CD8+CD57+ T cells (not recorded which) from PBMCs. These TCRs come from a human donor with aplastic anemia. Both conserved end residues are trimmed from each CDR3. The D gene is left open where the match is weak.

v_call,j_call,d_call,cdr3_aa
TRBV5-8,TRBJ2-7,NA,ASSFGRTYEQY
TRBV11-2,TRBJ2-7,NA,ASSLDSVEQY
TRBV4-1,TRBJ1-5,TRBD1,ASSQDPPGGNQPQH
TRBV7-7,TRBJ2-2,NA,ASSLRFSSGNTGELF
TRBV20-1,TRBJ2-1,TRBD2,SAPPPGGNEQF
TRBV6-1,TRBJ2-2,NA,ASSPRVDSGELF
TRBV7-2,TRBJ1-2,NA,ASRQQANGYT
TRBV10-3,TRBJ2-1,TRBD2,AISESGLAGPYNEQF
TRBV2,TRBJ2-7,NA,ASSEGVGRVYEQY
TRBV27,TRBJ1-5,NA,ASSLGRGGQPQH
TRBV20-1,TRBJ2-3,TRBD2,SARASGRGTDTQY
TRBV7-9,TRBJ1-4,TRBD1,ASSPTGVGEKLF
TRBV6-2/TRBV6-3,TRBJ2-7,TRBD1,ASSGGTGGEQY
TRBV30,TRBJ1-5,NA,AWSSGSGNQPQH
TRBV11-2,TRBJ1-1,NA,ASSRKPPSENTEAF
TRBV7-9,TRBJ1-1,NA,ASSLAQIGTRNTEAF
TRBV24-1,TRBJ2-7,NA,ATSAPGLYEQY
TRBV7-8,TRBJ1-3,TRBD1,ASSPPGTGSGNTIY
TRBV7-3,TRBJ1-2,NA,ASSQISGYT
TRBV3-1,TRBJ1-3,NA,ASSSPYGGNTIY